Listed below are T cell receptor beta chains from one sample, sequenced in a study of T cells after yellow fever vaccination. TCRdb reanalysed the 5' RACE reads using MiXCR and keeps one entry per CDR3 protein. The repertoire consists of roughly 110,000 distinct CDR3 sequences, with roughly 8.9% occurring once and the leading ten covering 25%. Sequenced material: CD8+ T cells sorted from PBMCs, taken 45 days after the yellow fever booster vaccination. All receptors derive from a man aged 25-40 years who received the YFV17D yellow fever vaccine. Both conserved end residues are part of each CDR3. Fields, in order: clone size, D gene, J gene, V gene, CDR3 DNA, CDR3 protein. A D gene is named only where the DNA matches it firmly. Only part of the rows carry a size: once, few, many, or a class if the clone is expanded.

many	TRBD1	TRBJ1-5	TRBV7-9	TGTGCCAGCAGTCAGGGGGGACAGCCCCAGCATTTT	CASSQGGQPQHF
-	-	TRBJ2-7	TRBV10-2	TGCGCCAGCAGTGAGAACCACTACGAGCAGTACTTC	CASSENHYEQYF
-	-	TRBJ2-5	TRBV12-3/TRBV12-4	TGTGCCAGCAGTTCCTCTGGCAAAGGAGGCGAGACCCAGTACTTC	CASSSSGKGGETQYF
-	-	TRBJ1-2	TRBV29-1	TGCAGCGTTGATGTAGGAGGTTATGGCTACACCTTC	CSVDVGGYGYTF
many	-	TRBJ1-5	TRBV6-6	TGTGCCAGCAGTCTCCACTGGAATCAGCCCCAGCATTTT	CASSLHWNQPQHF
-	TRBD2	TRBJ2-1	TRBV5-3	TGTGCCAGAAGCTCACAGACTAGCGGGAGGGCGGGGGAGCAGTTCTTC	CARSSQTSGRAGEQFF
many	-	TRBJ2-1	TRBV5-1	TGCGCCAGCACCGATAGCGTAAAGAACAATGAGCAGTTCTTC	CASTDSVKNNEQFF
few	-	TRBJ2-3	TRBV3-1	TGTGCCAGCAGCCCCATTGAGAGTCCAGATACGCAGTATTTT	CASSPIESPDTQYF
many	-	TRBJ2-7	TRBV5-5	TGTGCCAGCAGCACCGAGGACGCCGTATACGAGCAGTACTTC	CASSTEDAVYEQYF
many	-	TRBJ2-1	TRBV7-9	TGTGCCAGCAGCTTGGAACTAGGGTCTACGGATGAGCAGTTCTTC	CASSLELGSTDEQFF
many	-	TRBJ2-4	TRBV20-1	TGCAGTGCTGAATTCGGGGTGCTCCAAGCCAAAAACATTCAGTACTTC	CSAEFGVLQAKNIQYF
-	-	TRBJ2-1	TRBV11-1	TGTGCCAGCAGCACAGGGGGGGTGAATGAGCAGTTCTTC	CASSTGGVNEQFF
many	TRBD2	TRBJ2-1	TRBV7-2	TGTGCCAGCAGCTTAGTTGGACTAGCGGGGTACAATGAGCAGTTCTTC	CASSLVGLAGYNEQFF
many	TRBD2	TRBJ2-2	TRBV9	TGTGCCAGCAGCGTAGGTAGCGGGACCGGGGAGCTGTTTTTT	CASSVGSGTGELFF
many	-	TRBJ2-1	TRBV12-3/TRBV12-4	TGTGCCAGCAGCGCACGCACACCCTCCTACAATGAGCAGTTCTTC	CASSARTPSYNEQFF
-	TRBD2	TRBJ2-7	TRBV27	TGTGCCAGCAGTTTATCTAGCGGGAATACCTACGAGCAGTACTTC	CASSLSSGNTYEQYF
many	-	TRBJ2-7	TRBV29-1	TGCAGCGTTGGTCAGCCCTACGAGCAGTACTTC	CSVGQPYEQYF
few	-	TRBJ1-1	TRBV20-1	TGCAGTGCTAGAGCTTGGGGGACCGAGGGCACTGAAGCTTTCTTT	CSARAWGTEGTEAFF
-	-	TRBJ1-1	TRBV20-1	TGCAGTGCCGCGGGGGCTGAAGCTTTCTTT	CSAAGAEAFF
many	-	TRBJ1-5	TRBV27	TGTGCCAGCAGTTTATCAGATAGCAATCAGCCCCAGCATTTT	CASSLSDSNQPQHF
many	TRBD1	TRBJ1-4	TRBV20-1	TGCAGTGCTAGGGGGGACAGCTCAACTAATGAAAAACTGTTTTTT	CSARGDSSTNEKLFF
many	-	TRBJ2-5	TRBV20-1	TGCAGTGCTAGACCGTCTACTCAAGAGACCCAGTACTTC	CSARPSTQETQYF
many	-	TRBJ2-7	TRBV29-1	TGCAGCGTTGATTTGGGGAACTCCTACGAGCAGTACTTC	CSVDLGNSYEQYF
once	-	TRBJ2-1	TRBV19	TGTGCCAGTAGTATAGCAATTCAGCGGGAGCAGTTCTTC	CASSIAIQREQFF
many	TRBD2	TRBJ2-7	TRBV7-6	TGTGCCAGCAGCTTAGGGACTAGCGGGAGTATATACGAGCAGTACTTC	CASSLGTSGSIYEQYF
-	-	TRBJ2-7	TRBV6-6	TGTGCCAGCGGAGGAGCGGTCGGCGAGCAGTACTTC	CASGGAVGEQYF
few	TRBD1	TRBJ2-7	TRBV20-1	TGCAGTGCTTCCGACAGGGGGCTCTACGAGCAGTACTTC	CSASDRGLYEQYF
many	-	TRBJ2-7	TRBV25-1	TGTGCCAGCAGTGCCTCAGGGGACGAGCAGTACTTC	CASSASGDEQYF
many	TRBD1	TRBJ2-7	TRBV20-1	TGCAGTGCTAAAACAGGGGGCTACGAGCAGTACTTC	CSAKTGGYEQYF
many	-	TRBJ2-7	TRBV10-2	TGCGCCAGCAGTGATTGGGGGGTCGTCTCCGAGCAGTACTTC	CASSDWGVVSEQYF
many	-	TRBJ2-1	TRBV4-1	TGCGCCAGCAGCCAAGAGTTGCGGGGTGAGCAGTTCTTC	CASSQELRGEQFF
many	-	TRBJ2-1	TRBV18	TGTGCCAGCACCTACACAACCCTCTCCTACAATGAGCAGTTCTTC	CASTYTTLSYNEQFF
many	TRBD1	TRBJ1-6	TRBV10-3	TGTGCCATCAGGGTCCGGGACAGGGATAATTCACCCCTCCACTTT	CAIRVRDRDNSPLHF
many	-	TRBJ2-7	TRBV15	TGTGCCACCAGCAGAGGCCCGGGTTCACTCCAGTACTTC	CATSRGPGSLQYF
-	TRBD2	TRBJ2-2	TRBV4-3	TGCGCCCGCAGCCAAGAGGCTAGCGGAGGCACCGGGGAGCTGTTTTTT	CARSQEASGGTGELFF
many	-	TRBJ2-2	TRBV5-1	TGCGCCAGCAGCTACGACAAAGGGGAGCTGTTTTTT	CASSYDKGELFF
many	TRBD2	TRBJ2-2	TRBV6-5	TGTGCCAGCAGTTACCCCACTAGCGGGAGTTCCACCGGGGAGCTGTTTTTT	CASSYPTSGSSTGELFF
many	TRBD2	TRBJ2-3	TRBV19	TGTGCCAGCGTCGACAGCGGGGTGATGGATACGCAGTATTTT	CASVDSGVMDTQYF
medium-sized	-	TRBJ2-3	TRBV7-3	TGTGCCAGCAGCTTACTAGGATCGGATACGCAGTATTTT	CASSLLGSDTQYF
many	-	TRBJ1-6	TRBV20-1	TGCAGTGCTAGAGGGGGAGAGGGACCGCTTTTTAGTGGACACTTT	CSARGGEGPLFSGHF
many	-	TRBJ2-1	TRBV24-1	TGTGCCACGGGCCCTTCCGGGGAGAGTATAAGGGGGCAGTTCTTC	CATGPSGESIRGQFF
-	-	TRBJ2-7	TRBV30	TGTGCCTGGAGTGACGGAAGCTCCTACGAGCAGTACTTC	CAWSDGSSYEQYF
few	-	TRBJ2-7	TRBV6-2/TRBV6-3	TGTGCCAGCAGTTACCACATCGAGCAGTACTTC	CASSYHIEQYF
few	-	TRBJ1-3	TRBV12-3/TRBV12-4	TGTGCCAGCAGTGCCCAAGCTCCTCCTGGAAACACCATATATTTT	CASSAQAPPGNTIYF
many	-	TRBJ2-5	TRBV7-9	TGTGCCAGCGATTCGGGCGTGAGCAATCAAGAGACCCAGTACTTC	CASDSGVSNQETQYF
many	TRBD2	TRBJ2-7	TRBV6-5	TGTGCCAGCAATCCGGGACTAGCGCCGACCTACGAGCAGTACTTC	CASNPGLAPTYEQYF
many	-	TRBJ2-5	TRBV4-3	TGCGCCAGCAGACAGAGGCCAGAGACCCAGTACTTC	CASRQRPETQYF
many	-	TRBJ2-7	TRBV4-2	TGTGCCAGCAGCCAAGAGGAGGGGGCTGTGGGCTACGAGCAGTACTTC	CASSQEEGAVGYEQYF